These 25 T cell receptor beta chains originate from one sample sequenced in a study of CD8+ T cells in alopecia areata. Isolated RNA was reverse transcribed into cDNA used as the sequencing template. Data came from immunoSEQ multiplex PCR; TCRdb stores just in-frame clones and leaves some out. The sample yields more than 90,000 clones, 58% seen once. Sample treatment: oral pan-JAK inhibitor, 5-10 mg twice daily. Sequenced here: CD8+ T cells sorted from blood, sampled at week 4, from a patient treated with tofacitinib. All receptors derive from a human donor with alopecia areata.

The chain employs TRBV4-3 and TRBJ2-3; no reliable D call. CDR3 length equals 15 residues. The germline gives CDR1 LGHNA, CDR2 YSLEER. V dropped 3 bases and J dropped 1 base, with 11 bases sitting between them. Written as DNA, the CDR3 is TGCGCCAGCAGCCAGGTTGGGGTGGGCACAGATACGCAGTATTTT. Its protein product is CASSQVGVGTDTQYF.

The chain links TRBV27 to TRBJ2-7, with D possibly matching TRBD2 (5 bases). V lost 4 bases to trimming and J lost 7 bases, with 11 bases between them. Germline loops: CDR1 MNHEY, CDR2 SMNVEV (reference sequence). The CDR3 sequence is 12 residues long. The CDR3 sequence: CASSSRGREQYF. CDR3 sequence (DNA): TGTGCCAGCAGTTCCCGGGGTCGAGAGCAGTACTTC.

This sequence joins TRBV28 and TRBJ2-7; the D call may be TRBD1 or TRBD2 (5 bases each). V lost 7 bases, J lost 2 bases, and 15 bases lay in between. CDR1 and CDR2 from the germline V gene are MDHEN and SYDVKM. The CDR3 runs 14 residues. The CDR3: CASKAGTGPYEQYF. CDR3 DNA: TGTGCCAGCAAGGCCGGGACGGGACCCTACGAGCAGTACTTC.

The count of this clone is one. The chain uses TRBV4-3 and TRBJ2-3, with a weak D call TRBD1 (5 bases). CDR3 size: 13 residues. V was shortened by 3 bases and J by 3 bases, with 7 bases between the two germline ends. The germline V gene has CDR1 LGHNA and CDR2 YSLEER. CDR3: CASSQHRTDTQYF. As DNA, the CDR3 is TGCGCCAGCAGCCAGCACAGGACAGATACGCAGTATTTT.

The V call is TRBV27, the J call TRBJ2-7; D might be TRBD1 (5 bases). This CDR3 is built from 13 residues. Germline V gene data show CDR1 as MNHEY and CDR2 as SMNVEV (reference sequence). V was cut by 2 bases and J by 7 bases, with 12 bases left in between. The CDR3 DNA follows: TGTGCCAGCAGTTTAGAGGCAGGGTTGGAGCAGTACTTC. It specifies CASSLEAGLEQYF.

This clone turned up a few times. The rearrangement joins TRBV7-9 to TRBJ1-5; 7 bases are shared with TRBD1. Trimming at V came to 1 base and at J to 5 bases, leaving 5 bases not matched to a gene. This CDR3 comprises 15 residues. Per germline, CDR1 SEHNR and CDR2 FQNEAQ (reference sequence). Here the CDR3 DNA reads TGTGCCAGCAGCTTAGGAGGGGGCGGTGATCAGCCCCAGCATTTT. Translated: CASSLGGGGDQPQHF.

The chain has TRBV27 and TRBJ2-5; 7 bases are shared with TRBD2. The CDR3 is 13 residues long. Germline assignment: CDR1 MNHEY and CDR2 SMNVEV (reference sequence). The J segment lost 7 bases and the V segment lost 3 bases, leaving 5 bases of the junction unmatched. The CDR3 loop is CASSLGRAGTQYF. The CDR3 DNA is TGTGCCAGCAGTTTGGGGAGGGCCGGGACCCAGTACTTC.

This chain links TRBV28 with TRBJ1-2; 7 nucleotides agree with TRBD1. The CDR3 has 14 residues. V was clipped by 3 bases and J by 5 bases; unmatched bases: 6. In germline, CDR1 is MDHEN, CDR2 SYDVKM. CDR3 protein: CASSFRGQPYGYTF. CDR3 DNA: TGTGCCAGCAGTTTCCGGGGACAGCCGTATGGCTACACCTTC.

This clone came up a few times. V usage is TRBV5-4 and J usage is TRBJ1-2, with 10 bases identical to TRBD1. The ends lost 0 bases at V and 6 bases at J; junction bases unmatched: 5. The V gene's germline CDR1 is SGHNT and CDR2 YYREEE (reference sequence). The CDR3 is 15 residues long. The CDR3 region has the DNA TGTGCCAGCAGCTTGGAGGTCGGACAGGGGGATGGCTACACCTTC. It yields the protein CASSLEVGQGDGYTF.

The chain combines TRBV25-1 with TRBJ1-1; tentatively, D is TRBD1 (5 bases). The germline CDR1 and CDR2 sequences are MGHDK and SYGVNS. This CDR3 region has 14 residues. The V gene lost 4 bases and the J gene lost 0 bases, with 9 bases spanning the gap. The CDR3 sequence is CASSAPQVNTEAFF. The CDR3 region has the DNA TGTGCCAGCAGTGCCCCACAGGTGAACACTGAAGCTTTCTTT.

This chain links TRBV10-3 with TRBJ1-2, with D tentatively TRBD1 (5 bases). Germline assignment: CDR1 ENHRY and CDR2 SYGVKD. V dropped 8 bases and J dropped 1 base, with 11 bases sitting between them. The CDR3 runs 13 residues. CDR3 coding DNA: TGTGCCATCGATCCAGGGAATAACTATGGCTACACCTTC. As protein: CAIDPGNNYGYTF.

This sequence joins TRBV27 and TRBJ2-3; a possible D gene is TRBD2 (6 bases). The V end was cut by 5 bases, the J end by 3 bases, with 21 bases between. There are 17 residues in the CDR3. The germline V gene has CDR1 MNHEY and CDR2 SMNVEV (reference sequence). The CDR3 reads CASSPDRDSTRTDTQYF. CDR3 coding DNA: TGTGCCAGCAGTCCCGACCGGGACTCAACTAGGACAGATACGCAGTATTTT.

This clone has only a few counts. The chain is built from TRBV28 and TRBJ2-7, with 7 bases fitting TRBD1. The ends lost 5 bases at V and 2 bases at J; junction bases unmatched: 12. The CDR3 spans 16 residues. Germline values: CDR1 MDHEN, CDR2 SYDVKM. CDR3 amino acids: CASSPTQGQFTYEQYF. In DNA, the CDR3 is TGTGCCAGCAGTCCCACACAGGGACAGTTTACCTACGAGCAGTACTTC. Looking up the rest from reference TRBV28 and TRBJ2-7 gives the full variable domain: DVKVTQSSRYLVKRTGEKVFLECVQDMDHENMFWYRQDPGLGLRLIYFSYDVKMKEKGDIPEGYSVSREKKERFSLILESASTNQTSMYLCASSPTQGQFTYEQYFGPGTRLTVT.

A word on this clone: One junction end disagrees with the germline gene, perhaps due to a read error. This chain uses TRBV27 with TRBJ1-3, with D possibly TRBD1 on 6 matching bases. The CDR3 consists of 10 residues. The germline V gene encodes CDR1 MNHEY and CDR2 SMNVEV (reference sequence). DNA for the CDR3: TGTGCCAGCAGTTCCGCTCCGACAGGCTTT. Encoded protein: CASSSAPTGF.

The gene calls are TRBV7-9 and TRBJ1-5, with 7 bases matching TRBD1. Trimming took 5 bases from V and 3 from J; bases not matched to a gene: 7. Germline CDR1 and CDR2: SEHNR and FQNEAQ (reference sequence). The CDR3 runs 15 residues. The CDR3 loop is CASSLGTVPNQPQHF. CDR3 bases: TGTGCCAGCAGCCTAGGGACAGTCCCCAATCAGCCCCAGCATTTT.

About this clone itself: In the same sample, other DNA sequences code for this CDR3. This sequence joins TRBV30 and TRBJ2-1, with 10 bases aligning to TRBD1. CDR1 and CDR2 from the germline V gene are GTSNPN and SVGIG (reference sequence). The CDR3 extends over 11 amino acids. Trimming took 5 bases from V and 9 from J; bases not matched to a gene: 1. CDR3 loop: CAWGTGVEQFF. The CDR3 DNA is TGTGCCTGGGGGACAGGGGTTGAGCAGTTCTTC.

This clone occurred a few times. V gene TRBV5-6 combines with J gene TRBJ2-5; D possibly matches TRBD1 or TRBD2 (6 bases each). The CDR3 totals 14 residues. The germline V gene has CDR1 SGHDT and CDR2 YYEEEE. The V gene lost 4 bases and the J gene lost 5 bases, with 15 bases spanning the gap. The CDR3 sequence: CASSLAGGLETQYF. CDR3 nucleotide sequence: TGTGCCAGCAGCCTAGCCGGGGGCCTTGAGACCCAGTACTTC.

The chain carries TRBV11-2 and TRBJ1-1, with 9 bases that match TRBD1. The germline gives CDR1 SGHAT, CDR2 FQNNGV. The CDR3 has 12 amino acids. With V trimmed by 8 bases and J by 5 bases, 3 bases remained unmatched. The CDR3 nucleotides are TGTGCCAGCGGGACAGGGAAAACTGAAGCTTTCTTT. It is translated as CASGTGKTEAFF.

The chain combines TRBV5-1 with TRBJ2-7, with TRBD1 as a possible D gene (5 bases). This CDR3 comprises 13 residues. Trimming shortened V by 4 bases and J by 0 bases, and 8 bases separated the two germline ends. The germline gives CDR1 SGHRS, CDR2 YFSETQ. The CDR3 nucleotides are TGCGCCAGCAGCAGGGGAAGCTCCTACGAGCAGTACTTC. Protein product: CASSRGSSYEQYF.

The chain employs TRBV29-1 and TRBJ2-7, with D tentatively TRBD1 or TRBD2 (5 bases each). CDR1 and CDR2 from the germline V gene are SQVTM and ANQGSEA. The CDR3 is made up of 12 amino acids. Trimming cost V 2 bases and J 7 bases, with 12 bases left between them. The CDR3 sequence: CSVERGRGEQYF. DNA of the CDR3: TGCAGCGTTGAAAGGGGTCGAGGGGAGCAGTACTTC.

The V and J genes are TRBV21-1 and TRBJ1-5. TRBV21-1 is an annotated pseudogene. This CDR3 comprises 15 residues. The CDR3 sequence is CASSGGQHSNQPQHF. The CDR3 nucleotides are TGTGCCAGCAGCGGAGGCCAGCATAGCAATCAGCCCCAGCATTTT.

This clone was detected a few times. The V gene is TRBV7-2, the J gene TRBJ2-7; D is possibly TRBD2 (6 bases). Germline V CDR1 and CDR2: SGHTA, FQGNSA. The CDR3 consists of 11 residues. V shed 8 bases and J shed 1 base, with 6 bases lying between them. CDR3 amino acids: CASAGSYEQYF. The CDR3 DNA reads TGTGCCAGCGCGGGGTCCTACGAGCAGTACTTC.

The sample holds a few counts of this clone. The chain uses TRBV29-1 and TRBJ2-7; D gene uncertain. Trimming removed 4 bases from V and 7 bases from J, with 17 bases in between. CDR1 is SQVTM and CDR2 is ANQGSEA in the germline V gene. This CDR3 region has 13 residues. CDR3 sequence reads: CSVGTPTPREQYF. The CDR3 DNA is TGCAGCGTTGGGACCCCTACCCCCAGGGAGCAGTACTTC.

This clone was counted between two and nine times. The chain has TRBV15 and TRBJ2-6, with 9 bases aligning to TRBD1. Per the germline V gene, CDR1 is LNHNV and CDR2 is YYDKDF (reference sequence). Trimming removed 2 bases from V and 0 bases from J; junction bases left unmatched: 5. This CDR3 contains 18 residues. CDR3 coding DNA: TGTGCCACCAGCAGATCGGGGACAGGGAGCTCTGGGGCCAACGTCCTGACTTTC. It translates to CATSRSGTGSSGANVLTF.

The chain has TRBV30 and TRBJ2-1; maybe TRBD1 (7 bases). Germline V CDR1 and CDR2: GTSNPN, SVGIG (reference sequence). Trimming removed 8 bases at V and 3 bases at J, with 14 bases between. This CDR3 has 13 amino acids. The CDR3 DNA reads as TGTGCCCGTGGACAGGACTACTACAATGAGCAGTTCTTC. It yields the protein CARGQDYYNEQFF.